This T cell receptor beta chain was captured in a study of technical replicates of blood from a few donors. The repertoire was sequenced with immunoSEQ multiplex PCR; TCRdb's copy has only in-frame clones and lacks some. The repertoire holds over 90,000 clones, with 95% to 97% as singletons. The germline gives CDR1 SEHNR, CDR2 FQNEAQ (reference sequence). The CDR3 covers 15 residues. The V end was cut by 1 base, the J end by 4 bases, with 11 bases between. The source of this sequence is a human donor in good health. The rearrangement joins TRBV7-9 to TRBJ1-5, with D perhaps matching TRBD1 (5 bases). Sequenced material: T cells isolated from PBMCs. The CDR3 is CASSLGAGINQPQHF. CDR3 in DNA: TGTGCCAGCAGCTTAGGTGCAGGGATTAATCAGCCCCAGCATTTT.